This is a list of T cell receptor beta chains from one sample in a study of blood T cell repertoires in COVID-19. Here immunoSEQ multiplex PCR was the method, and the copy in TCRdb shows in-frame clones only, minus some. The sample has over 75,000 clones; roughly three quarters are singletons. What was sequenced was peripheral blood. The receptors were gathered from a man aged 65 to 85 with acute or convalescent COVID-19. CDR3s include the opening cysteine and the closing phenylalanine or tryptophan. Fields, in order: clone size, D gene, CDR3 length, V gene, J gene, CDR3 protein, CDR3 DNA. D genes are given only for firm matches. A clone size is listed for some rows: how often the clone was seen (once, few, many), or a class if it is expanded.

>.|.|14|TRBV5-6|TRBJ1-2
CASSLQGMFYGYTF
TGTGCCAGCAGCTTGCAGGGTATGTTCTATGGCTACACCTTC
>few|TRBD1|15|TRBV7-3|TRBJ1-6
CASSPGTGRNSPLHF
TGTGCCAGCAGCCCAGGGACAGGCCGTAATTCACCCCTCCACTTT
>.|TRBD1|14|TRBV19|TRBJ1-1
CASTPTGVGTEAFF
TGTGCCAGTACACCGACAGGGGTAGGGACTGAAGCTTTCTTT
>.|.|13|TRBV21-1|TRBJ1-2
CASSLGTVYGYTF
TGTGCCAGCAGCCTCGGGACAGTCTATGGCTACACCTTC
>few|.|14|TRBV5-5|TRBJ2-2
CASSLGGSTGELFF
TGTGCCAGCAGCTTGGGAGGCTCTACCGGGGAGCTGTTTTTT
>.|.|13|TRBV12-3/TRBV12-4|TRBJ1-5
CASSRTENQPQHF
TGTGCCAGCAGTCGGACAGAGAATCAGCCCCAGCATTTT
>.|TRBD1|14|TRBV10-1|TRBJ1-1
CASSETGGRTEAFF
TGCGCCAGCAGTGAAACAGGGGGCCGAACTGAAGCTTTCTTT
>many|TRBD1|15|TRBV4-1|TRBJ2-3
CASRYRTGLTDTQYF
TGCGCCAGCAGATACAGGACAGGGCTCACAGATACGCAGTATTTT
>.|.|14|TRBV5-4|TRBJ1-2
CASSLVPLNYGYTF
TGTGCCAGCAGCTTGGTCCCCCTCAACTATGGCTACACCTTC
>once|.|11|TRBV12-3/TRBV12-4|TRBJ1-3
CASSRGNTIYF
TGTGCCAGCTCTAGGGGAAACACCATATATTTT
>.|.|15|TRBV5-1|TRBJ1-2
CASSLPDGAVYGYTF
TGCGCCAGCAGCTTACCGGACGGAGCGGTCTATGGCTACACCTTC
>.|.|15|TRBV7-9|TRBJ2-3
CASSLGAEPTDTQYF
TGTGCCAGCAGCTTAGGAGCGGAACCAACAGATACGCAGTATTTT
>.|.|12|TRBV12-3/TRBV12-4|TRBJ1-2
CASRGRGEGYTF
TGTGCCAGCAGGGGCAGGGGTGAAGGCTACACCTTC
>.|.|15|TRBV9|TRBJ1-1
CASSLTWRGGTEAFF
TGTGCCAGCAGCCTAACCTGGAGGGGTGGGACTGAAGCTTTCTTT
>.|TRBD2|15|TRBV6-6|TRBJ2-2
CASSYASGGTGELFF
TGTGCCAGCAGTTACGCAAGCGGGGGTACCGGGGAGCTGTTTTTT
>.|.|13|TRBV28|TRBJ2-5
CASSSQAQETQYF
TGTGCCAGCAGCAGCCAGGCCCAAGAGACCCAGTACTTC
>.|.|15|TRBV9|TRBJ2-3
CASSVGGGGTDTQYF
TGTGCCAGCAGCGTAGGAGGGGGGGGGACAGATACGCAGTATTTT
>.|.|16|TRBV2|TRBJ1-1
CASSSQTGHLNTEAFF
TGTGCCAGCAGTTCCCAAACGGGACACCTGAACACTGAAGCTTTCTTT
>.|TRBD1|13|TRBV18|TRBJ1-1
CASSPPQGSVAFF
TGTGCCAGCTCACCACCACAGGGGTCGGTAGCTTTCTTT
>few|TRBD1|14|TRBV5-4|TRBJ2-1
CASSMDRAGNEQFF
TGTGCCAGCAGCATGGACAGGGCTGGTAATGAGCAGTTCTTC
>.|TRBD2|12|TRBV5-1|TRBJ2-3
CASSTQRGGPYF
TGCGCCAGCAGCACACAGCGGGGTGGGCCGTATTTT
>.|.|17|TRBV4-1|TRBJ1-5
CASSQEAGGIGNQPQHF
TGCGCCAGCAGCCAAGAGGCCGGGGGGATCGGCAATCAGCCCCAGCATTTT
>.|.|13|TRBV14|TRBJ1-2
CASSQRWDYGYTF
TGTGCCAGCAGCCAACGATGGGACTATGGCTATACCTTC
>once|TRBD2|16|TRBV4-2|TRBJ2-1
CASSQASGVSYNEQFF
TGTGCCAGCAGCCAAGCTAGCGGGGTTTCCTACAATGAGCAGTTCTTC
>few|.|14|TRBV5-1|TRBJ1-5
CASSLAGSNQPQHF
TGCGCCAGCAGCTTGGCAGGGAGCAATCAGCCCCAGCATTTT
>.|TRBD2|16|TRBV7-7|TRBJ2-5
CASSPRLAGGQETQYF
TGTGCCAGCAGCCCCAGACTAGCGGGGGGCCAAGAGACCCAGTACTTC
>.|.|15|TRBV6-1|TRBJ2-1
CASSEQSSSYNEQFF
TGTGCCAGCAGTGAGCAGTCCAGCTCCTACAATGAGCAGTTCTTC
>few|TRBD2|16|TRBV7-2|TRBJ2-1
CASSLDLAGGYNEQFF
TGTGCCAGCAGCTTAGACCTAGCGGGGGGTTACAATGAGCAGTTCTTC
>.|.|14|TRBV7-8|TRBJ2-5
CASSLHGIQETQYF
TGTGCCAGCAGCTTACACGGTATCCAAGAGACCCAGTACTTC
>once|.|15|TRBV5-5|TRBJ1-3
CASRRDSFPGNTIYF
TGTGCCAGCAGACGAGACTCGTTTCCTGGAAACACCATATATTTT
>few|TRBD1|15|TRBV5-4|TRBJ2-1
CASKGGGQGDNEQFF
TGTGCCAGCAAGGGTGGGGGACAGGGGGACAATGAGCAGTTCTTC
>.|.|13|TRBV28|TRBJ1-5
CASSSYSNQPQHF
TGTGCCAGCAGTTCCTATAGCAATCAGCCCCAGCATTTT
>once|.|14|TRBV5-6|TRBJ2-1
CASSLGPQGNEQFF
TGTGCCAGCAGCTTGGGACCACAGGGTAATGAGCAGTTCTTC
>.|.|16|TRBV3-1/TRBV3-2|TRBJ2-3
CASSQEAGGYTDTQYF
TGTGCCAGCAGCCAAGAGGCCGGGGGTTACACAGATACGCAGTATTTT
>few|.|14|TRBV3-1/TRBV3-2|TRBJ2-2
CASSQDIATGELFF
TGTGCCAGCAGCCAAGATATAGCTACCGGGGAGCTGTTTTTT
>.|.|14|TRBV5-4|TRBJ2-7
CASSLGGGYYEQYF
TGTGCCAGCAGCTTGGGCGGGGGCTACTACGAGCAGTACTTC
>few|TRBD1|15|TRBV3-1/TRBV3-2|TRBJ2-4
CASSQEGTGPDIQYF
TGTGCCAGCAGCCAAGAAGGGACAGGGCCTGACATTCAGTACTTC
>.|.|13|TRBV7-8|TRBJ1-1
CASSFQEDTEAFF
TGTGCCAGCAGCTTTCAGGAGGACACTGAAGCTTTCTTT
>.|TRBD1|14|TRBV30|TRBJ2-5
CAGLGTGWEETQYF
TGTGCCGGCCTCGGGACAGGGTGGGAAGAGACCCAGTACTTC
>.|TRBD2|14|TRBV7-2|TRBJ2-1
CATHSGGSLNEQFF
TGTGCCACCCATAGCGGGGGTTCTCTTAATGAGCAGTTCTTC
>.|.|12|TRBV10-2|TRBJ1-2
CASSEPGDGYTF
TGCGCCAGCAGTGAACCAGGGGATGGCTACACCTTC
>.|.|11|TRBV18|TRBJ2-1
CASSPGDEQFF
TGTGCCAGCTCCCCGGGGGATGAGCAGTTCTTC
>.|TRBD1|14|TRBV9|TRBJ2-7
CASSVGQGGYEQYF
TGTGCCAGCAGCGTAGGACAGGGGGGCTACGAGCAGTACTTC
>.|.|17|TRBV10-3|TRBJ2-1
CAISEPPGLHSYNEQFF
TGTGCCATCAGTGAGCCCCCGGGACTTCACTCCTACAATGAGCAGTTCTTC
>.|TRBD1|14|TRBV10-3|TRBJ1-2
CAISRGQGSYGYTF
TGTGCCATCAGTCGGGGACAGGGTAGCTATGGCTACACCTTC
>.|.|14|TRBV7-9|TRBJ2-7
CASSLEGVGYEQYF
TGTGCCAGCAGCTTAGAAGGGGTCGGCTACGAGCAGTACTTC
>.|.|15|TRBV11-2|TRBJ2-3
CASSLTGGVADTQYF
TGTGCCAGCAGCTTAACGGGCGGGGTGGCAGATACGCAGTATTTT
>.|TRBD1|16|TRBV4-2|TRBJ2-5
CASSQAQDRAGETQYF
TGTGCCAGCAGCCAAGCCCAGGACAGGGCGGGCGAGACCCAGTACTTC
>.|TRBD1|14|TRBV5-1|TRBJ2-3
CASSLDRGRSTQYF
TGCGCCAGCAGCTTGGACAGGGGGCGTTCGACGCAGTATTTT
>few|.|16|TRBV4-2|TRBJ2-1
CASSQVRQAGHNEQFF
TGTGCCAGCAGCCAAGTCCGACAGGCCGGCCACAATGAGCAGTTCTTC
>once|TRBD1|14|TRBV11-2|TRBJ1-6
CASSRQGYNSPLHF
TGTGCCAGCAGCCGACAGGGGTATAATTCACCCCTCCACTTT
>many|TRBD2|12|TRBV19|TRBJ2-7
CASGRGSYEQYF
TGTGCCAGCGGGAGGGGTAGTTACGAGCAGTACTTC
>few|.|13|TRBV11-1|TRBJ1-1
CASSRQTGGEAFF
TGTGCCAGCAGCCGTCAGACAGGTGGAGAAGCTTTCTTT
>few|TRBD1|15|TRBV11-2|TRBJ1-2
CASSKRPGTGEGYTF
TGTGCCAGCAGCAAACGACCGGGGACAGGTGAAGGCTACACCTTC
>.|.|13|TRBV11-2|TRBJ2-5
CASSGRAAETQYF
TGTGCCAGCAGCGGCAGGGCGGCGGAGACCCAGTACTTC
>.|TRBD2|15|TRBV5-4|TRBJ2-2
CASSSKAGSVGELFF
TGTGCCAGCAGCTCAAAAGCGGGATCGGTCGGGGAGCTGTTTTTT
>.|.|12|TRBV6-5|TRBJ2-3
CSQGPYTDTQYF
TGTTCCCAGGGGCCCTACACAGATACGCAGTATTTT
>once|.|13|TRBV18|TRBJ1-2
CASSPQGDYGYTF
TGTGCCAGCTCCCCACAGGGAGACTATGGCTACACCTTC